The 21 T cell receptor beta chains given below trace back to one sample, sequenced in a study of response to subunit inactivated influenza vaccine. TCRdb used MiXCR to reprocess the RT-PCR reads, holding one entry per CDR3 protein. Here the sample spans 500,000 to 650,000 distinct CDR3 sequences, about 8% being singletons. The starting material was PBMCs from blood, obtained around 2 years after vaccination. These receptors all stem from a man aged 50 to 69 who received an inactivated influenza vaccine.

The chain has TRBV12-3 or TRBV12-4 and TRBJ2-3; D possibly corresponds to TRBD1 (6 bases). This CDR3 contains 15 residues. V was clipped by 10 bases and J by 4 bases, with 21 bases between them. CDR3 residues: CATNHGDNYSDTQYF. The CDR3 DNA reads as TGTGCCACTAACCATGGGGACAACTACTCAGATACGCAGTATTTT.

The V gene is TRBV19, the J gene TRBJ1-2; D is unclear. Germline V CDR1 and CDR2: LNHDA, SQIVND (reference sequence). Trimming stripped 7 bases from V and 8 bases from J, with 14 bases between. This CDR3 contains 12 residues. The CDR3 region is CASTSDLFGYTF. The CDR3 nucleotides are TGTGCCAGTACATCTGATCTTTTCGGCTACACCTTC.

Only a few counts were recorded for this clonotype. This sequence joins TRBV20-1 and TRBJ2-7; TRBD1 aligns across 7 bases. V was pared by 2 bases and J by 4 bases, with 5 bases of the junction left unmatched. CDR3 length: 13 amino acids. Germline V lookup: CDR1 DFQATT, CDR2 SNEGSKA (reference sequence). This CDR3 reads CSARRQGVYEQYF. The CDR3 DNA follows: TGCAGTGCTAGACGGCAGGGGGTTTACGAGCAGTACTTC.

This chain links TRBV19 with TRBJ2-7; D unresolved. The CDR3 sequence is 13 residues long. Germline V lookup: CDR1 LNHDA, CDR2 SQIVND (reference sequence). Trimming removed 5 bases at V and 9 bases at J, with 17 bases between. CDR3 DNA sequence: TGTGCCAGTAGTTTCTACCTAGAATCGGGGCAGTACTTC. Protein: CASSFYLESGQYF.

This clonotype was picked up a small number of times. The chain links TRBV2 to TRBJ2-6; D not resolved. Trimming took 4 bases from V and 2 from J, leaving 18 bases between them. Germline V gene lookup returns CDR1 SNHLY and CDR2 FYNNEI. This CDR3 contains 18 residues. This chain's CDR3 is CASSVRPYPPAGANVLTF. Written as DNA, the CDR3 is TGTGCCAGCAGTGTCAGACCCTATCCCCCAGCTGGGGCCAACGTCCTGACTTTC.

The chain combines TRBV5-1 with TRBJ2-3; D possibly matches TRBD1 or TRBD2 (6 bases each). Germline values: CDR1 SGHRS, CDR2 YFSETQ. V was clipped by 3 bases and J by 3 bases, with 14 bases between them. The CDR3 loop spans 15 amino acids. The CDR3 nucleotides read TGCGCCAGCAGCTGGAGGGGGGTGGGAACAGATACGCAGTATTTT. Amino acid sequence: CASSWRGVGTDTQYF.

This clonotype was detected a few times. The CDR3 bases are TGCAGTGCTAGAGATGGACTTCGGGGCTACACCTTC. Its protein product is CSARDGLRGYTF. The chain joins TRBV20-1 to TRBJ1-2, with unresolved D. The germline gives CDR1 DFQATT, CDR2 SNEGSKA (reference sequence). The CDR3 has 12 residues. The ends were cut back, 0 bases at V and 8 bases at J, with 10 bases in the middle.

This clonotype has at least ten counts. The V call is TRBV10-2, the J call TRBJ2-3; D unresolved. V gave up 3 bases and J gave up 5 bases, with 6 bases separating them. The CDR3 consists of 12 residues. Per the germline V gene, CDR1 is WSHSY and CDR2 is SAAADI. The CDR3 DNA reads TGCGCCAGCAGTGAAATCCGAGATACGCAGTATTTT. The encoded protein is CASSEIRDTQYF.

This clonotype was observed a handful of times. This chain uses TRBV7-9 with TRBJ2-2; TRBD1 agrees at 7 bases. Looked up from germline, CDR1 is SEHNR and CDR2 is FQNEAQ (reference sequence). The CDR3 runs 16 residues. J gave up 6 bases and V 5 bases, and 12 bases lay outside the gene matches. CDR3 in DNA: TGTGCCAGCAGCAAAGACACAGGGGCCAGGGCCGGGGAGCTGTTTTTT. Protein sequence: CASSKDTGARAGELFF.

The chain combines TRBV11-1 with TRBJ2-3; the D gene could be TRBD1 or TRBD2 (5 bases each). The V end lost 2 bases, the J end lost 2 bases, and 20 bases lay between the germline ends. This CDR3 has 18 amino acids. CDR1 is SGHAT, CDR2 FQDESV, per germline (reference sequence). CDR3 bases: TGTGCCAGCAGCTTAATTGGGACGGGTGAACCTTACACAGATACGCAGTATTTT. As protein: CASSLIGTGEPYTDTQYF.

This clonotype showed up just a few times. The CDR3 nucleotides read TGTGCCAGCAGCCAAGGCGGGGTGGGTAATGAGCAGTTCTTC. Its translation: CASSQGGVGNEQFF. The rearrangement uses TRBV3-1 and TRBJ2-1; a weak D match, TRBD2 (6 bases). The CDR3 extends over 14 amino acids. Trimming cost V 1 base and J 7 bases, with 11 bases left between them. The germline V gene encodes CDR1 LGHDT and CDR2 YNNKEL (reference sequence).

This chain uses TRBV7-2 with TRBJ1-1; D ambiguous. Germline V gives CDR1 SGHTA, CDR2 FQGNSA. V gave up 2 bases and J gave up 3 bases, with 10 bases separating them. The CDR3 consists of 14 residues. CDR3 nucleotides: TGTGCCAGCAGCTTAAGACGGTGGGACACTGAAGCTTTCTTT. This translates into CASSLRRWDTEAFF.

This clonotype was picked up a small number of times. The genes are TRBV3-1 and TRBJ2-1; tentatively, D is TRBD1 (6 bases). Germline assignment: CDR1 LGHDT and CDR2 YNNKEL (reference sequence). V was clipped by 2 bases and J by 8 bases, with 13 bases between them. The CDR3 has 14 amino acids. CDR3 in DNA: TGTGCCAGCAGCCAATTTTCCCAGGGGCATGAGCAGTTCTTC. The encoded protein is CASSQFSQGHEQFF.

This clonotype occurred a few times. This chain joins TRBV4-3 and TRBJ2-7; 8 bases fit TRBD1. The V gene's germline CDR1 is LGHNA and CDR2 YSLEER. This CDR3 contains 14 residues. Trimming took 2 bases from V and 4 from J; bases not matched to a gene: 4. The CDR3 loop reads CASSQTDRGYEQYF. The CDR3 region has the DNA TGCGCCAGCAGCCAAACAGACAGGGGTTACGAGCAGTACTTC.

The chain is built from TRBV7-8 and TRBJ2-1; D is undetermined. Germline V gives CDR1 SGHVS, CDR2 FQNEAQ. V was clipped by 1 base and J by 10 bases, with 8 bases between them. There are 12 residues in the CDR3. CDR3 residues: CASSLGAREQFF. The CDR3 DNA follows: TGTGCCAGCAGCTTAGGTGCGCGCGAGCAGTTCTTC.

This sequence joins TRBV12-3 or TRBV12-4 and TRBJ2-2; no firm D call. CDR3 length: 14 amino acids. Trimming took off 4 bases at V and 5 bases at J, with 11 bases between the two ends. The CDR3 DNA is TGTGCCAGCAGTTCTTATGGTCCAACCGGGGAGCTGTTTTTT. Its translation is CASSSYGPTGELFF.

There are many counts of this clonotype. V gene TRBV11-2 combines with J gene TRBJ2-1; tentatively, D is TRBD1 or TRBD2 (5 bases each). Looked up from germline, CDR1 is SGHAT and CDR2 is FQNNGV. Trimming cost V 0 bases and J 13 bases, with 13 bases left between them. The CDR3 is made up of 13 amino acids. The CDR3 spells CASSLDPSGGQFF. The CDR3 bases are TGTGCCAGCAGCTTAGATCCGAGTGGGGGTCAGTTCTTC.

This chain links TRBV12-3 or TRBV12-4 with TRBJ2-1; TRBD2 matches at 12 bases. The CDR3 length is 19 residues. V was pared by 5 bases and J by 0 bases, with 11 bases of the junction left unmatched. CDR3 protein: CASSPLAGGRLSSYNEQFF. CDR3 DNA: TGTGCCAGCAGTCCACTAGCGGGAGGTCGCCTGAGCTCCTACAATGAGCAGTTCTTC.

Ten or more counts support this clonotype. This chain's CDR3 is CASSLALGSGELFF. The CDR3 nucleotides are TGTGCCAGCAGTTTAGCGCTTGGATCCGGGGAGCTGTTTTTT. This chain joins TRBV12-3 or TRBV12-4 and TRBJ2-2; D gene ambiguous. V lost 0 bases and J 6 bases, leaving 8 bases between the germline ends. There are 14 residues in the CDR3.

The chain employs TRBV10-2 and TRBJ2-3; maybe TRBD1 (6 bases). CDR3 length: 14 amino acids. Looked up from germline, CDR1 is WSHSY and CDR2 is SAAADI. The ends were cut back, 7 bases at V and 1 base at J, with 12 bases in the middle. The DNA of the CDR3 is TGCGCCAGCACCGTGGGGGCAGGCACAGATACGCAGTATTTT. As protein: CASTVGAGTDTQYF.

This clonotype occurred a few times. V and J are TRBV6-1 and TRBJ2-3; D call uncertain. The CDR3 is 11 residues long. Deletions cut 5 bases from V and 7 bases from J, with 7 bases between. Germline V gene sequence: CDR1 MNHNS, CDR2 SASEGT. The CDR3 is CASSRHHTQYF. CDR3 sequence (DNA): TGTGCCAGCAGTCGACACCATACGCAGTATTTT.